Below, 12 T cell receptor beta chains from the same sample are listed, as sequenced in a study of blood T cell repertoires in COVID-19. Sequenced by immunoSEQ multiplex PCR; TCRdb stores in-frame clones only, minus some. The sample shows about 300,000 clones, about 87% of them seen only once. Specimen: peripheral blood. Every receptor here comes from a woman in her fifties or sixties with COVID-19, enrolled during active disease.

V gene TRBV7-2 combines with J gene TRBJ2-5; 7 nucleotides match TRBD1. Germline CDR1 is SGHTA and CDR2 is FQGNSA. The J segment lost 5 bases and the V segment lost 6 bases, leaving 6 bases of the junction unmatched. The CDR3 consists of 13 residues. The CDR3 protein is CASSTGATETQYF. The DNA for the CDR3 is TGTGCCAGCAGTACAGGGGCTACGGAGACCCAGTACTTC.

The chain uses TRBV3-1 (or the pseudogene TRBV3-2) and TRBJ2-1; 8 positions match TRBD2. Trimming cost V 2 bases and J 3 bases; bases outside gene matches: 21. Germline values: CDR1 LGHDT, CDR2 YNNKEL (reference sequence). The CDR3 totals 21 residues. CDR3 amino acids: CASSQYPRGPLTAGGYNEQFF. The CDR3 DNA reads TGTGCCAGCAGCCAATATCCCCGGGGGCCCCTCACCGCGGGAGGCTACAATGAGCAGTTCTTC.

The V gene is TRBV24-1, the J gene TRBJ2-1; TRBD2 aligns across 7 bases. The length of the CDR3 is 13 residues. In germline, CDR1 is KGHDR, CDR2 SFDVKD. Trimming took 7 bases from V and 8 from J; bases not matched to a gene: 7. CDR3 sequence reads: CATSGTGRDEQFF. The CDR3 nucleotides read TGTGCCACCAGCGGGACGGGGAGGGATGAGCAGTTCTTC.

In the case of this clone: Other nucleotide sequences in the sample specify the same CDR3. The V call is TRBV5-1, the J call TRBJ2-7; D might be TRBD1 (6 bases). The ends were cut back, 0 bases at V and 3 bases at J, with 10 bases in the middle. The CDR3 runs to 14 residues. Germline V gene data show CDR1 as SGHRS and CDR2 as YFSETQ. This chain's CDR3 is CASSLGQGSYEQYF. The CDR3 DNA reads TGCGCCAGCAGCTTGGGGCAGGGGAGCTACGAGCAGTACTTC.

The chain combines TRBV19 with TRBJ2-7, with 14 bases identical to TRBD2. Germline CDR1 LNHDA, CDR2 SQIVND (reference sequence). V was clipped by 3 bases and J by 7 bases; unmatched bases: 8. The CDR3 totals 16 residues. CDR3 nucleotide sequence: TGTGCCAGTAGTATTACCGGGACTAGCGGGGGTTTAGAGCAGTACTTC. It encodes CASSITGTSGGLEQYF. Variable domain in full (rest from reference TRBV19 and TRBJ2-7): DGGITQSPKYLFRKEGQNVTLSCEQNLNHDAMYWYRQDPGQGLRLIYYSQIVNDFQKGDIAEGYSVSREKKESFPLTVTSAQKNPTAFYLCASSITGTSGGLEQYFGPGTRLTVT.

The chain joins TRBV9 to TRBJ1-4; the D gene is possibly TRBD1 (5 bases). V was cut by 3 bases and J by 2 bases, with 23 bases left in between. CDR3 size: 19 residues. The V gene's germline CDR1 is SGDLS and CDR2 YYNGEE. CDR3 sequence: CASSDKGVGGLSTNEKLFF. CDR3 in DNA: TGTGCCAGCAGCGACAAAGGTGTGGGGGGATTATCTACTAATGAAAAACTGTTTTTT.

The chain recombines TRBV5-1 with TRBJ2-5; no firm D call. Trimming stripped 4 bases from V and 2 bases from J, with 6 bases between. This CDR3 is built from 12 residues. The germline CDR1 and CDR2 sequences are SGHRS and YFSETQ. The CDR3 here is CASSTNQETQYF. The CDR3 region has the DNA TGCGCCAGCAGCACTAATCAAGAGACCCAGTACTTC.

This chain's CDR3 is CASSRVLSYNEQFF. CDR3 sequence (DNA): TGTGCCAGCAGCAGGGTGTTGTCCTACAATGAGCAGTTCTTC. The V gene is TRBV27, the J gene TRBJ2-1; D is possibly TRBD1 (5 bases). In germline, CDR1 is MNHEY, CDR2 SMNVEV (reference sequence). V was clipped by 6 bases and J by 1 base, with 10 bases between them. This CDR3 is 14 amino acids long.

V and J are TRBV18 and TRBJ2-2; TRBD2 matches 12 bases. This CDR3 is 17 amino acids long. The germline V gene encodes CDR1 KGHSH and CDR2 LQKENI. The junction had 7 bases not matched to a gene; V was cut back by 2 bases and J by 6 bases. Written as DNA, the CDR3 is TGTGCCAGCTCACCAGGACTAGCGGGAACGGGATCCGGGGAGCTGTTTTTT. Translation gives CASSPGLAGTGSGELFF.

In its sample, this clone was seen once. This chain links TRBV14 with TRBJ1-2, with D possibly matching TRBD1 (6 bases). This CDR3 spans 11 amino acids. Germline loops: CDR1 SGHDN, CDR2 FVKESK. Trimming cost V 11 bases and J 4 bases, with 11 bases left between them. CDR3 bases: TGTGCCTCATCAGGGGCCTATGGCTACACCTTC. Protein product: CASSGAYGYTF.

The chain employs TRBV7-3 and TRBJ2-3, with 13 bases matching TRBD2. The CDR3 length is 16 residues. J lost 6 bases, V lost 3 bases, and 6 bases had no gene match. Germline loops: CDR1 SGHTA, CDR2 FQGTGA. CDR3 coding DNA: TGTGCCAGCAGCTTGAGACTAGCGGGAGGCTCCGATACGCAGTATTTT. Its translation: CASSLRLAGGSDTQYF.

This clone was seen only once. This rearrangement joins TRBV4-2 to TRBJ2-1, with 12 bases that match TRBD2. Trimming removed 4 bases from V and 5 bases from J; junction bases left unmatched: 12. The CDR3 contains 18 residues. CDR1 is LGHNA, CDR2 YNFKEQ, per germline. The CDR3 DNA follows: TGTGCCAGCAGCCTCCAATCATCTAGCGGGAGGGTTAACAATGAGCAGTTCTTC. Translating it yields CASSLQSSSGRVNNEQFF.